Included here is one TCR beta chain sequence, with context. Its antigen is unidentified. The record originates from a study of tumor-infiltrating lymphocytes in primary liver carcinoma. Findings of the study overall: The difference in top-250-clone fraction between tumors and blood was significant, favoring tumors (p = 0.039).

Production of TCR beta cDNA used 400 to 600 ng total RNA together with a constant-region primer. What produced the TCR beta libraries was three nested multiplex PCR rounds using slightly modified ARM-PCR. TCRdb re-analysed the multiplex PCR reads in MiXCR, keeping a single row per CDR3 protein. The data contain some 100,000 distinct CDR3 sequences, around two thirds of them singletons. DNA and RNA were both co-extracted from around 20-30 mg of bulk tissue that had not been sorted. The material sequenced was liver tumor tissue from sampling region 2. Noted subset: tumor region T2, inferior pole. The TCR was taken from an older woman with primary liver carcinoma and hepatitis B virus infection.

Written as DNA, the CDR3 is TGTGCCAGTAGCCTCCGGGCGGGACATGAGTACAAGCAGTACTTC. Protein sequence: CASSLRAGHEYKQYF. The V call is TRBV11-2, the J call TRBJ2-7; D is perhaps TRBD1 or TRBD2 (6 bases each). This CDR3 is 15 amino acids long. V was clipped by 9 bases and J by 8 bases, with 26 bases between them. In germline, CDR1 is SGHAT, CDR2 FQNNGV.